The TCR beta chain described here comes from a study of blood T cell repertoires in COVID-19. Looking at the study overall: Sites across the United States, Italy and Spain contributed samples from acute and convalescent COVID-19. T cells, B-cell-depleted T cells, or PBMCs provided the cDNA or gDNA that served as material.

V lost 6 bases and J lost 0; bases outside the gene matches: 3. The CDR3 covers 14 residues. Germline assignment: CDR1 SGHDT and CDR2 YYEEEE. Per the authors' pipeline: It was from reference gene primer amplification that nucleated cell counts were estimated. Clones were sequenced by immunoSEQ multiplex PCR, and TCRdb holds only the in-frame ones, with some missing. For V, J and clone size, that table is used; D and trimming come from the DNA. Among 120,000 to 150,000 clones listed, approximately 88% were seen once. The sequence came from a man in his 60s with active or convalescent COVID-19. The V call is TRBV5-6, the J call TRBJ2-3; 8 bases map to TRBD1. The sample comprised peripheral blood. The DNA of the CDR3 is TGTGCCAGCACCAGGACAGGGAGCACAGATACGCAGTATTTT. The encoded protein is CASTRTGSTDTQYF.